These 22 T cell receptor beta chains were all obtained from the same sample, sequenced in a study of cytomegalovirus exposure and HLA in healthy donors. PCR used 60 Vbeta primers and 13 Jbeta primers. Produced via immunoSEQ multiplex PCR; TCRdb's table is partial and in-frame only. The table includes roughly 180,000 clones, about 85% detected once. The sample consisted of PBMCs. The receptors here all came from a girl under 18 in good health and CMV-seropositive.

The V gene is TRBV5-6, the J gene TRBJ2-3; no definite D call. Trimming pared 2 bases from V and 0 bases from J, leaving 13 bases between. The V gene's germline CDR1 is SGHDT and CDR2 YYEEEE. The CDR3 runs to 16 residues. The CDR3 DNA follows: TGTGCCAGCAGCTTAACCGGGTTAGCTAGCACAGATACGCAGTATTTT. This translates into CASSLTGLASTDTQYF.

V gene TRBV19 combines with J gene TRBJ2-7, with D possibly matching TRBD2 (5 bases). The ends were cut back, 6 bases at V and 0 bases at J, with 9 bases in the middle. Germline assignment: CDR1 LNHDA and CDR2 SQIVND (reference sequence). The CDR3 is made up of 13 amino acids. CDR3: CASRSGLSYEQYF. The CDR3 DNA is TGTGCCAGTAGAAGCGGCCTCTCCTACGAGCAGTACTTC.

This clone came up a few times. CDR3 sequence reads: CASSLGGLASSYNEQFF. For the CDR3, the DNA is TGTGCCAGCAGCTTGGGGGGACTAGCGAGCTCCTACAATGAGCAGTTCTTC. This chain joins TRBV11-2 and TRBJ2-1; 10 positions match TRBD2. Germline lookup yields CDR1 SGHAT and CDR2 FQNNGV. Unmatched junction bases numbered 5, after V lost 3 bases and J lost 0 bases. The length of the CDR3 is 17 residues.

The chain employs TRBV5-4 and TRBJ2-1; possible D gene TRBD1, 5 bases. This CDR3 region has 13 residues. In germline, CDR1 is SGHNT, CDR2 YYREEE (reference sequence). V gave up 5 bases and J gave up 3 bases, with 9 bases separating them. CDR3 DNA: TGTGCCAGCAGGCTAGACAGCTACAATGAGCAGTTCTTC. Translated: CASRLDSYNEQFF.

This clone showed up just once. This chain links TRBV6-4 with TRBJ2-5; a weak D match, TRBD2 (6 bases). Germline CDR1 reads MRHNA; CDR2 reads SNTAGT. The ends were cut back, 5 bases at V and 4 bases at J, with 17 bases in the middle. CDR3 size: 15 residues. The DNA of the CDR3 is TGTGCCAGCAGTCCTTTATCCGGGGGATTAGAGACCCAGTACTTC. Residues: CASSPLSGGLETQYF.

The chain combines TRBV7-7 with TRBJ1-1; D ambiguous. The CDR3 sequence is 13 residues long. Germline values: CDR1 SSHAT, CDR2 FNYEAQ (reference sequence). Trimming pared 5 bases from V and 0 bases from J, leaving 7 bases between. The CDR3 DNA reads as TGTGCCAGCAGCCACACAATGAACACTGAAGCTTTCTTT. Translated, it gives CASSHTMNTEAFF. Based on the CDR3 plus reference TRBV7-7 and TRBJ1-1, the full variable domain is GAGVSQSPRYKVTKRGQDVTLRCDPISSHATLYWYQQALGQGPEFLTYFNYEAQPDKSGLPSDRFSAERPEGSISTLTIQRTEQRDSAMYRCASSHTMNTEAFFGQGTRLTVV.

V is TRBV19 and J is TRBJ1-2, with TRBD1 identical over 7 bases. Looked up from germline, CDR1 is LNHDA and CDR2 is SQIVND (reference sequence). V was clipped by 5 bases and J by 4 bases; unmatched bases: 10. This CDR3 contains 15 residues. CDR3 in DNA: TGTGCCAGTAGTCACCCCTACAGGGGAAGCTATGGCTACACCTTC. It translates to CASSHPYRGSYGYTF.

The V gene is TRBV7-2, the J gene TRBJ2-7; 7 positions agree with TRBD2. The V gene end was trimmed by 1 base and the J gene end by 6 bases; junction bases not matched to a gene: 9. Germline V gene sequence: CDR1 SGHTA, CDR2 FQGNSA. CDR3 length: 15 residues. The CDR3 nucleotides read TGTGCCAGCAGCTTAGTCGCTAGCGGTCTTATCGAGCAGTACTTC. Its protein is CASSLVASGLIEQYF.

The chain joins TRBV15 to TRBJ2-5; perhaps TRBD1 as D (6 bases). This CDR3 spans 12 amino acids. The germline gives CDR1 LNHNV, CDR2 YYDKDF (reference sequence). Trimming cost V 0 bases and J 10 bases, with 9 bases left between them. The CDR3 nucleotides are TGTGCCACCAGCAGAGATGGGGGCGTCCAGTACTTC. This gives the protein CATSRDGGVQYF.

The V gene is TRBV18, the J gene TRBJ2-7; no firm D call. The CDR3 is 15 amino acids. Trimming removed 2 bases from V and 5 bases from J, with 16 bases in between. The germline V gene has CDR1 KGHSH and CDR2 LQKENI. This CDR3 is CASSPSTDLSNEQYF. The CDR3 coding sequence is TGTGCCAGCTCACCAAGTACAGATTTATCGAACGAGCAGTACTTC. Using reference TRBV18 and TRBJ2-7 for the parts outside the CDR3, the full variable domain is NAGVMQNPRHLVRRRGQEARLRCSPMKGHSHVYWYRQLPEEGLKFMVYLQKENIIDESGMPKERFSAEFPKEGPSILRIQQVVRGDSAAYFCASSPSTDLSNEQYFGPGTRLTVT.

The chain's CDR3 is CATSRDPYEQYF. CDR3 DNA: TGTGCCACCAGCAGAGACCCGTACGAGCAGTACTTC. The V and J genes are TRBV15 and TRBJ2-7; D gene uncertain. Germline loops: CDR1 LNHNV, CDR2 YYDKDF (reference sequence). The CDR3 runs 12 residues. The germline V and J ends were trimmed by 0 bases and 4 bases, with 4 bases remaining between them.

The gene calls are TRBV7-9 and TRBJ2-5; 8 nucleotides agree with TRBD1. V was clipped by 3 bases and J by 2 bases; unmatched bases: 5. The germline gives CDR1 SEHNR, CDR2 FQNEAQ (reference sequence). This CDR3 has 15 residues. In nucleotides, the CDR3 is TGTGCCAGCAGCTTGATGTGGACAGGGCAAGAGACCCAGTACTTC. It encodes CASSLMWTGQETQYF.

The chain links TRBV7-9 to TRBJ1-2, with D possibly matching TRBD1 (6 bases). V was shortened by 5 bases and J by 4 bases, with 17 bases between the two germline ends. The CDR3 has 15 amino acids. From germline, CDR1 is SEHNR and CDR2 FQNEAQ (reference sequence). This chain's CDR3 is CASSPGGGTLYGYTF. The CDR3 nucleotides read TGTGCCAGCAGCCCGGGGGGGGGCACCCTCTATGGCTACACCTTC. Full variable domain (remainder filled in from reference TRBV7-9 and TRBJ1-2): DTGVSQNPRHKITKRGQNVTFRCDPISEHNRLYWYRQTLGQGPEFLTYFQNEAQLEKSRLLSDRFSAERPKGSFSTLEIQRTEQGDSAMYLCASSPGGGTLYGYTFGSGTRLTVV.

The gene calls are TRBV18 and TRBJ1-5; 7 nucleotides match TRBD1. Germline CDR1 and CDR2: KGHSH and LQKENI. After removal of 6 bases from V and 5 bases from J, the junction contained 7 bases not matched to a gene. CDR3 length: 14 residues. The CDR3 DNA sequence: TGTGCCAGCTCCCCAGGGGGGGGGCATCAGCCCCAGCATTTT. Translation: CASSPGGGHQPQHF. Full variable domain (rest looked up from reference TRBV18 and TRBJ1-5): NAGVMQNPRHLVRRRGQEARLRCSPMKGHSHVYWYRQLPEEGLKFMVYLQKENIIDESGMPKERFSAEFPKEGPSILRIQQVVRGDSAAYFCASSPGGGHQPQHFGDGTRLSIL.

The gene calls are TRBV5-1 and TRBJ1-6; D is possibly TRBD1 (5 bases). The CDR3 has 15 residues. Germline-derived CDR1 and CDR2 are SGHRS and YFSETQ. With 4 bases removed from V and 7 bases from J, the gap between germline ends came to 15 bases. CDR3 DNA: TGCGCCAGCAGCAGAGACCGGGGGGGGAATTCACCCCTCCACTTT. Its translation is CASSRDRGGNSPLHF.

The table lists this clone with a few counts. The rearrangement uses TRBV4-1 and TRBJ2-2; D perhaps matches TRBD1 (6 bases). The CDR3 has 17 amino acids. Germline V gene data show CDR1 as MGHRA and CDR2 as YSYEKL. V dropped 1 base and J dropped 6 bases, with 18 bases sitting between them. As DNA, the CDR3 is TGCGCCAGCAGCCAAGGTGGTCAGGGGCCGGCCCCCGGGGAGCTGTTTTTT. Protein: CASSQGGQGPAPGELFF.

In its sample, this clone was seen a few times. CDR3 DNA: TGCGCCAGCAGCCAAGTTTTAGCGGGAGGGTACAATGAGCAGTTCTTC. Protein: CASSQVLAGGYNEQFF. V usage is TRBV4-1 and J usage is TRBJ2-1; 11 nucleotides agree with TRBD2. V shed 1 base, J shed 4 bases, and the junction held 3 bases outside the gene matches. The CDR3 sequence is 16 residues long. The germline V gene encodes CDR1 MGHRA and CDR2 YSYEKL.

This chain links TRBV30 with TRBJ2-4, with 13 bases that match TRBD2. The CDR3 contains 15 residues. V trimming: 3 bases; J trimming: 3 bases; junction bases outside the gene matches: 2. Germline CDR1 GTSNPN, CDR2 SVGIG (reference sequence). The CDR3 region has the DNA TGTGCCTGGAGCGGGACTAGCGGGAACAAAAACATTCAGTACTTC. This sequence encodes CAWSGTSGNKNIQYF.

The chain combines TRBV5-6 with TRBJ2-5, with a weak D call TRBD1 (6 bases). Trimming pared 2 bases from V and 4 bases from J, leaving 15 bases between. The CDR3 runs to 15 residues. The germline gives CDR1 SGHDT, CDR2 YYEEEE. The CDR3 here is CASSLGTTGLETQYF. The CDR3, as DNA: TGTGCCAGCAGCTTAGGCACAACAGGGCTAGAGACCCAGTACTTC.

This chain joins TRBV2 and TRBJ2-3; 10 bases fit TRBD2. V gave up 8 bases and J gave up 2 bases; unmatched junction bases: 7. The CDR3 contains 15 residues. The germline V gene encodes CDR1 SNHLY and CDR2 FYNNEI. CDR3 sequence: CASPMTSGPTDTQYF. CDR3 sequence (DNA): TGTGCCAGCCCGATGACTAGCGGGCCCACAGATACGCAGTATTTT. Based on the CDR3 plus reference TRBV2 and TRBJ2-3, the full variable domain is EPEVTQTPSHQVTQMGQEVILRCVPISNHLYFYWYRQILGQKVEFLVSFYNNEISEKSEIFDDQFSVERPDGSNFTLKIRSTKLEDSAMYFCASPMTSGPTDTQYFGPGTRLTVL.

The V call is TRBV5-1, the J call TRBJ2-1; 7 bases are a match to TRBD2. The germline gives CDR1 SGHRS, CDR2 YFSETQ. The V and J ends lost 5 bases and 9 bases, in that order; junction bases with no gene match: 11. This CDR3 has 14 amino acids. CDR3 in amino acids: CASSYTGTTGEQFF. The CDR3 coding sequence is TGCGCCAGCAGTTACACCGGGACTACCGGTGAGCAGTTCTTC.

The table lists this clone with a few counts. The chain couples TRBV9 to TRBJ2-7; 12 bases are shared with TRBD2. The V gene's germline CDR1 is SGDLS and CDR2 YYNGEE. With V trimmed by 4 bases and J by 2 bases, 10 bases remained unmatched. The CDR3 consists of 17 residues. The chain's CDR3 is CASSSPSGRALTYEQYF. CDR3 in DNA: TGTGCCAGCAGCTCCCCTAGCGGGAGGGCACTTACCTACGAGCAGTACTTC.